This is a list of T cell receptor beta chains from one sample in a study of blood T cell repertoires in COVID-19. Clones were sequenced by immunoSEQ multiplex PCR, and TCRdb holds only the in-frame ones, with some missing. The table has roughly 18,000 clones, 90% to 95% seen once. Sequencing was done on a sample of peripheral blood. These receptors came from a human donor in a cohort sampled during active COVID-19. Both conserved end residues are part of each CDR3. D genes are given only for firm matches. Rows give clone size only sometimes, using once, few, many, or a class for an expanded clone.

v_call: TRBV28; d_call: TRBD2; j_call: TRBJ2-1; clone_size: .; cdr3_nt: TGTGCCAGCAGTTCTAGCGGGGGGGTTAATGAGCAGTTCTTC; cdr3_aa: CASSSSGGVNEQFF
v_call: TRBV27; d_call: .; j_call: TRBJ2-3; clone_size: .; cdr3_nt: TGTGCCAGCAGTCGCAGGGGAATCACAGATACGCAGTATTTT; cdr3_aa: CASSRRGITDTQYF
v_call: TRBV11-1; d_call: TRBD1; j_call: TRBJ2-1; clone_size: .; cdr3_nt: TGTGCCAGCAGCCCAAGACAGGGGGCGGGAAATGAGCAGTTCTTC; cdr3_aa: CASSPRQGAGNEQFF
v_call: TRBV5-1; d_call: .; j_call: TRBJ1-6; clone_size: .; cdr3_nt: TGCGCCAGCAGCTTGGTAGGGGATGATCCACCCCTCCACTTT; cdr3_aa: CASSLVGDDPPLHF
v_call: TRBV10-1; d_call: .; j_call: TRBJ1-2; clone_size: few; cdr3_nt: TGCGCCAGCAGGCACGGGTTAAACGGGGGCTATGGCTACACCTTC; cdr3_aa: CASRHGLNGGYGYTF
v_call: TRBV7-3; d_call: .; j_call: TRBJ2-7; clone_size: .; cdr3_nt: TGTGCCAGCAGCTTCGTCGGCGGGGGCGACTACGAGCAGTACTTC; cdr3_aa: CASSFVGGGDYEQYF
v_call: TRBV30; d_call: .; j_call: TRBJ2-7; clone_size: .; cdr3_nt: TGTGCCTGGGAGACAAAGACCTACGAGCAGTACTTC; cdr3_aa: CAWETKTYEQYF
v_call: TRBV7-3; d_call: .; j_call: TRBJ2-7; clone_size: .; cdr3_nt: TGTGCCAGCAGCCCCTACTTGCGGCCCTACGAGCAGTACTTC; cdr3_aa: CASSPYLRPYEQYF
v_call: TRBV6-5; d_call: .; j_call: TRBJ1-2; clone_size: once; cdr3_nt: TGTGCCAGCAGTTATAACAAGGGAGGCTATGGCTACACCTTC; cdr3_aa: CASSYNKGGYGYTF
v_call: TRBV7-8; d_call: .; j_call: TRBJ2-7; clone_size: .; cdr3_nt: TGTGCCAGCAGCCAGCCAGGGGGGATCTACGAGCAGTACTTC; cdr3_aa: CASSQPGGIYEQYF
v_call: TRBV28; d_call: .; j_call: TRBJ1-2; clone_size: .; cdr3_nt: TGTGCCAGCAGTCCCTCTTGGGAGACTAACTATGGCTACACCTTC; cdr3_aa: CASSPSWETNYGYTF
v_call: TRBV6-4; d_call: TRBD1; j_call: TRBJ1-2; clone_size: .; cdr3_nt: TGTGCCAGCAGTGACTCGCCGAACAGGGGGGCCTATGGCTACACCTTC; cdr3_aa: CASSDSPNRGAYGYTF
v_call: TRBV6-2/TRBV6-3; d_call: .; j_call: TRBJ2-7; clone_size: .; cdr3_nt: TGTGCCAGCAGTTATGGGGCTTCCGGCGTAGAGTACTTC; cdr3_aa: CASSYGASGVEYF
v_call: TRBV6-6; d_call: TRBD1; j_call: TRBJ1-3; clone_size: .; cdr3_nt: TGTGCCAGCAGTTACTCAACAGGGGGCGGCGGAAACACCATATATTTT; cdr3_aa: CASSYSTGGGGNTIYF
v_call: TRBV18; d_call: TRBD2; j_call: TRBJ2-7; clone_size: .; cdr3_nt: TGTGCCAGCTCAAGGGCCTCGGCGGGGGTAGAACCCTACGAGCAGTACTTC; cdr3_aa: CASSRASAGVEPYEQYF
v_call: TRBV5-4; d_call: .; j_call: TRBJ2-2; clone_size: .; cdr3_nt: TGTGCCAGCAGCTTGGAGGGAGGTACCGGGGAGCTGTTTTTT; cdr3_aa: CASSLEGGTGELFF
v_call: TRBV7-2; d_call: TRBD1; j_call: TRBJ2-2; clone_size: once; cdr3_nt: TGTGCCAGCAGCCCGACAGGGAGCGCCGGCGGGGAGCTGTTTTTT; cdr3_aa: CASSPTGSAGGELFF
v_call: TRBV6-5; d_call: .; j_call: TRBJ1-5; clone_size: .; cdr3_nt: TGTGCCAGCTCGAGGGATAGCCTAAATCAGCCCCAGCATTTT; cdr3_aa: CASSRDSLNQPQHF
v_call: TRBV7-7; d_call: .; j_call: TRBJ2-2; clone_size: .; cdr3_nt: TGTGCTAGCAGCTTACGCCAGGGCACCGGGGAGCTGTTTTTT; cdr3_aa: CASSLRQGTGELFF
v_call: TRBV19; d_call: .; j_call: TRBJ2-3; clone_size: .; cdr3_nt: TGTGCCAGTAGTCTACAGGGTTCCCGAGGTATTGGCACAGATACGCAGTATTTT; cdr3_aa: CASSLQGSRGIGTDTQYF
v_call: TRBV16; d_call: TRBD1; j_call: TRBJ2-3; clone_size: .; cdr3_nt: TGTGCCAGCTCCCTGGACAGGGGGTACCTCAGGGATACGCAGTATTTT; cdr3_aa: CASSLDRGYLRDTQYF
v_call: TRBV18; d_call: .; j_call: TRBJ1-4; clone_size: .; cdr3_nt: TGTGCCAGCTCACCAAACTACGGGGAAGCAGAACTGTTTTTT; cdr3_aa: CASSPNYGEAELFF
v_call: TRBV7-9; d_call: TRBD2; j_call: TRBJ2-1; clone_size: .; cdr3_nt: TGTGCCAGCAGCTTACTAGCGGGGGGCCCTCGGGTTAAGGAGCAGTTCTTC; cdr3_aa: CASSLLAGGPRVKEQFF
v_call: TRBV7-2; d_call: TRBD2; j_call: TRBJ2-3; clone_size: .; cdr3_nt: TGTGCCAGCAGCTCCTCTAGCGGGGGCACCCGCACAGATACGCAGTATTTT; cdr3_aa: CASSSSSGGTRTDTQYF
v_call: TRBV27; d_call: TRBD2; j_call: TRBJ2-7; clone_size: few; cdr3_nt: TGTGCCAGCAGTTTACGGGGGGTCCCCTACGAGCAGTACTTC; cdr3_aa: CASSLRGVPYEQYF
v_call: TRBV5-1; d_call: .; j_call: TRBJ2-7; clone_size: .; cdr3_nt: TGCGCCAGCAGCTTACAAACGACACCCTACTACGAGCAGTACTTC; cdr3_aa: CASSLQTTPYYEQYF
v_call: TRBV11-3; d_call: .; j_call: TRBJ2-3; clone_size: .; cdr3_nt: TGTGCCAGCACCAGACAGGCCCAAGATACGCAGTATTTT; cdr3_aa: CASTRQAQDTQYF